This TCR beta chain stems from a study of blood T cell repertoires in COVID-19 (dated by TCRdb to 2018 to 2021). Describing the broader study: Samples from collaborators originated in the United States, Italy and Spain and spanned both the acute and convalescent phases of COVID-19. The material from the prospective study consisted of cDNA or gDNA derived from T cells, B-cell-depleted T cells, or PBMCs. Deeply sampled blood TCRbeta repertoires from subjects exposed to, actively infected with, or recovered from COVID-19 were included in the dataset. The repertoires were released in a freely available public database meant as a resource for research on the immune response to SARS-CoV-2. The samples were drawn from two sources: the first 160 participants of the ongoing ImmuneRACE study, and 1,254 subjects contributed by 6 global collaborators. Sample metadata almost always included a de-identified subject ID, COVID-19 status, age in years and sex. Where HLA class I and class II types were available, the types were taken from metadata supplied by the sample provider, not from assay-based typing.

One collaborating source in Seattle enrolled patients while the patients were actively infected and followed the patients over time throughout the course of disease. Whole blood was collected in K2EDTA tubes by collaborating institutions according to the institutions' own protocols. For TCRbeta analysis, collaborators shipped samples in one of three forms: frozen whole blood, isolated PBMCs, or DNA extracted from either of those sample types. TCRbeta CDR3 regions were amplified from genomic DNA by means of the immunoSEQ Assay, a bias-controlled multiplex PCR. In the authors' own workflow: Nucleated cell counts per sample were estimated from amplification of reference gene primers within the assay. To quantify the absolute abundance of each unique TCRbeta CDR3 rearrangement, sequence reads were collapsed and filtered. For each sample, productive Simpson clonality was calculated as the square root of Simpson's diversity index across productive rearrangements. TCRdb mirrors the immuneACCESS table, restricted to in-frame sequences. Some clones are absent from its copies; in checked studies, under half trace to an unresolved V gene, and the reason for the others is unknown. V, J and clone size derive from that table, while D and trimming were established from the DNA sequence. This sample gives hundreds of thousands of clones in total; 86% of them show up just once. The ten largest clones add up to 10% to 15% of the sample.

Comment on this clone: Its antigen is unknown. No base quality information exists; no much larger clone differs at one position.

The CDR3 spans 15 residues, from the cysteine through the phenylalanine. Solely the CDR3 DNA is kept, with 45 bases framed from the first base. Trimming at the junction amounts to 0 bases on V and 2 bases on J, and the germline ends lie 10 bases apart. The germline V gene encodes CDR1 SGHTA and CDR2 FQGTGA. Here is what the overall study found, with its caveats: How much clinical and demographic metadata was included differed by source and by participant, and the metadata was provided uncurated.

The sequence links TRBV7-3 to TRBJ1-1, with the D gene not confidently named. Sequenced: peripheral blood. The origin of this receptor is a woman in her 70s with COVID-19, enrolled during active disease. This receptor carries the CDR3 CASSLTGGSNTEAFF. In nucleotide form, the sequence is TGTGCCAGCAGCTTAACTGGCGGATCTAACACTGAAGCTTTCTTT. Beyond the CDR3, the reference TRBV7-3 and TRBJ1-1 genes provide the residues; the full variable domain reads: GAGVSQTPSNKVTEKGKYVELRCDPISGHTALYWYRQSLGQGPEFLIYFQGTGAADDSGLPNDRFFAVRPEGSVSTLKIQRTERGDSAVYLCASSLTGGSNTEAFFGQGTRLTVV.